The clone carrying this T cell receptor beta chain was found many times. From RNA transcripts, TCR beta CDR3 regions were amplified. In the first-round RT-PCR of the TCR CDR3, the HTBI primer set was used. Using its own MiXCR run on the multiplex PCR reads, TCRdb lists one record per CDR3 protein. The sample holds 150,000 to 200,000 distinct CDR3 sequences, over 15% seen once. These data are taken from a study of T cells in Graves' hyperthyroidism and ophthalmopathy. Sequencing was done on a sample of blood. This TCR was recovered from a woman in her fifties or sixties with Graves' hyperthyroidism.

This CDR3 reads CASSQDPRHYGYTF. Written as DNA, the CDR3 is TGTGCCAGCAGCCAGGACCCGAGGCACTATGGCTACACCTTC. The V and J genes are TRBV7-9 and TRBJ1-2; D uncertain. From germline, CDR1 is SEHNR and CDR2 FQNEAQ (reference sequence). Trimming shortened V by 5 bases and J by 3 bases, and 13 bases separated the two germline ends. The CDR3 is 14 amino acids.